This TCR beta chain was recovered during a study of shared clonotypes between healthy human individuals. Study at large: The plates for each donor numbered three CD4 naive, three CD4 memory, two CD8 naive and one CD8 memory. Study observations and caveats: Generation of non-shared clonotypes was less probable than generation of clonotypes shared by all four donors.

Profiling relied on immunoSEQ multiplex PCR, and the TCRdb table lists in-frame clones only, not all of them. The table records about a million clones, around 75% of them present only once. The CDR3 contains 15 residues. Remarks on this clone: Its antigen is undetermined.

All of the donors resided in Nashville, Tennessee, and each was a Caucasian adult. Material: memory CD4+ T cells sorted from blood. Subset meaning: CD45RA-negative fraction. This TCR derives from a man between 18 and 29 years old in good health. The V gene is TRBV21-1, the J gene TRBJ2-4. TRBV21-1 is a pseudogene locus. The CDR3 nucleotides are TGTGCCAGCAGCGCTCGGGGCAGCCCCCTTCCCATTCAGTACTTC. Translation gives CASSARGSPLPIQYF.